This T cell receptor (beta chain) was sequenced for a study of blood T cells in healthy people across ages. The wider study: Template switching recovered approximately one barcoded beta molecule for every two T cells. General study findings and limits: The study found TCR beta diversity correlated strongly with naive T cell percentage.

Through a sample-barcoded 5' primer and a J-beta primer mix, a second PCR was run for about 6 to 11 cycles. TCRdb reanalysed the 5' RACE reads using MiXCR and keeps one entry per CDR3 protein. The sample contains roughly 500,000 distinct CDR3 sequences, 25% to 30% of which appear only once. The germline V gene encodes CDR1 LGHDT and CDR2 YNNKEL (reference sequence). The CDR3 is made up of 13 amino acids. In the case of this clonotype: No antigen is known for it. One end of the junction fails to match germline, which may point to a read error.

This TCR was recovered from a woman in her seventies in good health. This rearrangement joins TRBV3-1 to TRBJ1-1; possibly TRBD1 for D (6 bases). The sequenced material came from blood. The CDR3 DNA is TGTGCCAGCAGACAAGAGGGGGGCACTGAAGCTTTCTTT. It specifies CASRQEGGTEAFF.